The present TCR beta chain was sequenced within a study of T cell repertoires in cytomegalovirus infection (dated by TCRdb to between 2019 and 2020). Regarding the complete study: The peptide stimulations were aimed at well-studied HLA-B-restricted epitopes as well as recently identified HLA-C-restricted CMV epitopes, whose presentation resists viral immunomodulation. Donor HLA type was relevant to the analysis, because carriage of CMV infection together with the matching HLA type was indicated by public TCR beta signatures.

The meaning of the sample's treatment or condition label: in vitro stimulation with specific CMV peptide epitopes to enrich CMV-specific T cells. The study at large found these results: The ex vivo response was dominated by HLA-C-restricted CMV-specific TCR beta clonotypes, and the single most frequent clonotype in two of eight donors was supplied by these HLA-C-restricted clonotypes. In both this cohort and an independent cohort of more than 350 donors, the cumulative frequency of public TCR beta family members distinguished carriers of CMV infection plus the relevant HLA type.

In the case of this clonotype: Its antigen has not been determined. Base quality data are lacking; no much larger clone is found one base away.

The run used an Illumina HiSeq 1500. Starting from the raw public reads, TCRdb applied fastp trimming at Q25, assembled clones with MiXCR and retained in-frame beta chains. CDR3 protein duplicates are merged, each entry listing the most common genes and DNA. Across this sample there are approximately 730,000 distinct CDR3 sequences, with almost 30% seen only once. The top ten hold around 13% of the sample. Sequenced material: cultured CD8+ T cells from PBMCs, taken from culture after CMV antigen stimulation. This clonotype was sampled from a human donor in good health (CMV status not recorded). Some clones in this sample may be carry-over from other donors' samples.

The DNA sequence reads TGTGCCATCACCGGAGACGAGACTCCTGGAAACACCATATATTTT. This yields the protein CAITGDETPGNTIYF. The V and J genes are TRBV10-3 and TRBJ1-3, with the D gene not clear enough to name. CDR1 and CDR2 were assigned from the germline V gene as ENHRY and SYGVKD. V is pared back by 7 bases and J by 2 bases, with 15 bases lying between the germline termini. CDR3 length: 15 amino acids, cysteine to phenylalanine. Only the CDR3 DNA stays, 45 bases, in frame from base 1.